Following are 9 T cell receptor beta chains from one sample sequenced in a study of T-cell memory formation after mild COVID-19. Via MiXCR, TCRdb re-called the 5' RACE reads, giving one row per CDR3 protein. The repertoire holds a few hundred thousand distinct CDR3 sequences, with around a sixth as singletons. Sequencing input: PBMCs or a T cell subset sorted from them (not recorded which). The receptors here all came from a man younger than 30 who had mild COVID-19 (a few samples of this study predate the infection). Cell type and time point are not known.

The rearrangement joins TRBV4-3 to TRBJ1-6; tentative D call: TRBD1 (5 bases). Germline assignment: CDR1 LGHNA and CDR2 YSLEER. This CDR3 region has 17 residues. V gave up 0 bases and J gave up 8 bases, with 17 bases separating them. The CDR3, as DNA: TGCGCCAGCAGCCAAGACTCAGGGCGTCGTTCGGATTCACCCCTCCACTTT. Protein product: CASSQDSGRRSDSPLHF.

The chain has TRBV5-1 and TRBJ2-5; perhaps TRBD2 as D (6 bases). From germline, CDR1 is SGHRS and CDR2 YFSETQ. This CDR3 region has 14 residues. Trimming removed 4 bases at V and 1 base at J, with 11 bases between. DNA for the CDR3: TGCGCCAGCAGCGCGGGGACCTCCCAAGAGACCCAGTACTTC. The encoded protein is CASSAGTSQETQYF.

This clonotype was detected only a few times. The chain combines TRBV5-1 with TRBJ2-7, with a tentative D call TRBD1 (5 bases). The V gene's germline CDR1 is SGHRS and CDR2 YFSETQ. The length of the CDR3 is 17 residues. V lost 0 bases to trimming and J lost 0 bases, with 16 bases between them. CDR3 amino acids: CASSLAPVGDSSYEQYV. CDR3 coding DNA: TGCGCCAGCAGCTTGGCCCCGGTAGGTGACAGCTCCTACGAGCAGTACGTC.

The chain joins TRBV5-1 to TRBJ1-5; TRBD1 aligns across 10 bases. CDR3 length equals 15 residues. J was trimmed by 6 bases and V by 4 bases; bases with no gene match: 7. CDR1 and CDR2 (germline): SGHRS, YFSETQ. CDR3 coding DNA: TGCGCCAGCAGCGCCGGGACAGGGGAGGGTCAGCCCCAGCATTTT. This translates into CASSAGTGEGQPQHF.

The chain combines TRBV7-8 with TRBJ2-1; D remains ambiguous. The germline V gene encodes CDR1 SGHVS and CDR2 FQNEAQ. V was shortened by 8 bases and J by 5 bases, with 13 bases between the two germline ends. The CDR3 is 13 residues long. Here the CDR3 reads CASGRRMNNEQFF. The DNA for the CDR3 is TGTGCCAGCGGGCGGCGGATGAACAATGAGCAGTTCTTC.

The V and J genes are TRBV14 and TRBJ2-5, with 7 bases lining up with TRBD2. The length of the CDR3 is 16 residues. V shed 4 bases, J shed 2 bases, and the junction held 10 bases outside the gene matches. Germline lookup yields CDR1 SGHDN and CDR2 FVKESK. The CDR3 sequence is CASSPRQTGGQETQYF. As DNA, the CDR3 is TGTGCCAGCAGCCCTAGACAGACCGGGGGGCAAGAGACCCAGTACTTC.

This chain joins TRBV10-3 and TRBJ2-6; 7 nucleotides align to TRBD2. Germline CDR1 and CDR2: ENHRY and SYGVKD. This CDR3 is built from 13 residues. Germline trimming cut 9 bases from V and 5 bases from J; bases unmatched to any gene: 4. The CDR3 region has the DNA TGTGCCATACGGGGGGAGTGGGCCAACGTCCTGACTTTC. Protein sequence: CAIRGEWANVLTF.

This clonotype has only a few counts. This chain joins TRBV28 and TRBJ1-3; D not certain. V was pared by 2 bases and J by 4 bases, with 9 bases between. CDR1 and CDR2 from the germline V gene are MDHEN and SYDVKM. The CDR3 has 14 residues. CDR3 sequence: CASSLPLSGNTIYF. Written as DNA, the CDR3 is TGTGCCAGCAGTTTACCCCTCTCCGGAAACACCATATATTTT.

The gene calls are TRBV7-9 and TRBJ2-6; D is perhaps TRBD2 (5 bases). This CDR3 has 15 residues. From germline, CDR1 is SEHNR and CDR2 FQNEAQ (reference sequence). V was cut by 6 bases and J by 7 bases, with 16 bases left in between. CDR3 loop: CASSANRGFANVLTF. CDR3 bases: TGTGCCAGCAGTGCCAATCGGGGTTTCGCCAACGTCCTGACTTTC.